There are a few counts of the clone carrying this T cell receptor beta chain. This CDR3 is built from 17 residues. V was pared by 4 bases and J by 6 bases, with 10 bases of the junction left unmatched. From germline, CDR1 is SGHNT and CDR2 YYREEE (reference sequence). This entry comes from a study of blood T cell repertoires in COVID-19. Some clones are missing from TCRdb's copy, which holds only in-frame ones; the method was immunoSEQ multiplex PCR. The repertoire holds 300,000 to 350,000 clones, with about 87% as singletons. This sequence originates from a woman aged 45-60 years with COVID-19, enrolled during active disease. Sequencing was done on a sample of peripheral blood. The chain uses TRBV5-4 and TRBJ2-1; 13 nucleotides align to TRBD2. Written as DNA, the CDR3 is TGTGCCAGCAGCCGCCGGACTAGCGGGAGAGGGGTCAATGAGCAGTTCTTC. Translating it yields CASSRRTSGRGVNEQFF.